This T cell receptor beta chain came from a study of cytomegalovirus exposure and HLA in healthy donors. Study-level background: In an early release, HLA-typed donors contributed approximately 80 million unique TCR sequences.

The germline gives CDR1 SGDLS, CDR2 YYNGEE. The CDR3 spans 13 residues. Trimming took 7 bases from V and 10 from J, leaving 15 bases between them. The study, taken as a whole, reports: HLA alleles were associated with 17,000 or so TCR beta sequences in a later analysis at 0.05 false discovery rate. Some segments of the V type, notably TRBV6-2 and TRBV6-3, were excluded as indistinguishable. When a later analysis compared HLA-associated TCR beta chains with equally common others, the HLA-associated chains turned out to be more clonally expanded and to have lower generation probabilities.

Researchers ran the PCR with 60 Vbeta and 13 Jbeta primers. Profiling relied on immunoSEQ multiplex PCR, and the TCRdb table lists in-frame clones only, not all of them. Of 100,000 to 150,000 clones in the sample, just under 75% are singletons; the top ten hold approximately 4.8%. Regarding this clone: Its antigen is currently unknown.

The chain links TRBV9 to TRBJ1-6; D is unclear. The clonotype comes from a man in his sixties in good health and CMV-seropositive. The sequencing sample was made of PBMCs. The CDR3 spells CASSNSPGSPLHF. DNA of the CDR3: TGTGCCAGCTCAAACAGTCCTGGGTCACCCCTCCACTTT.